The rows below give T cell receptor beta chains drawn from one sample of a study of T cell responses to AZD1222 COVID-19 vaccine. Sequencing was performed with immunoSEQ multiplex PCR; in TCRdb, only in-frame clones are kept and a portion is missing. The sample records about 42,000 clones, approximately 89% being singletons. The sample in question was peripheral blood, obtained 28 days after the second AZD1222 dose. The receptors derive from an adult who received the AZD1222 COVID-19 vaccine. Both conserved end residues are part of each CDR3. Each record gives: J gene, D gene, V gene, clone size, CDR3 protein, CDR3 DNA. A D gene is named only where the DNA matches it firmly. Expanded clones get a size class; other rows say once, few or many, or leave the size out.

TRBJ2-7,-,TRBV20-1,-,CSASSGARQYF,TGCAGTGCTAGCTCTGGGGCAAGGCAGTACTTC
TRBJ1-1,-,TRBV11-2,-,CASSLRKGGGTEAFF,TGTGCCAGCAGCTTGAGAAAGGGCGGGGGAACTGAAGCTTTCTTT
TRBJ1-1,-,TRBV9,-,CASSVDHQGEAFF,TGTGCCAGCAGCGTAGACCACCAGGGTGAAGCTTTCTTT
TRBJ2-2,-,TRBV3-1/TRBV3-2,-,CASSQRRTGTANTGELFF,TGTGCCAGCAGCCAAAGAAGGACCGGGACGGCGAACACCGGGGAGCTGTTTTTT
TRBJ1-5,-,TRBV7-7,-,CASSPPNSGWLYQPQHF,TGTGCCAGCAGCCCCCCGAATTCGGGCTGGCTTTATCAGCCCCAGCATTTT
TRBJ1-4,-,TRBV4-2,-,CASSPMTGVEKLFF,TGTGCCAGCAGCCCCATGACTGGGGTTGAAAAACTGTTTTTT
TRBJ2-1,-,TRBV29-1,-,CSVELRDNEQFF,TGCAGCGTTGAACTGAGGGACAATGAGCAGTTCTTC
TRBJ2-1,-,TRBV6-2/TRBV6-3,-,CASSYSTGRTVNEQFF,TGTGCCAGCAGTTACTCGACGGGGAGAACAGTTAATGAGCAGTTCTTC
TRBJ1-2,-,TRBV18,-,CASSPEINYGYTF,TGTGCCAGCTCACCGGAGATTAACTATGGCTACACCTTC
TRBJ1-2,TRBD1,TRBV5-1,-,CASSWGTGGSYGYTF,TGCGCCAGCAGCTGGGGGACAGGGGGCTCCTATGGCTACACCTTC
TRBJ2-3,-,TRBV11-2,-,CASSLQWSSTDTQYF,TGTGCCAGCAGCTTACAATGGTCGAGCACAGATACGCAGTATTTT
TRBJ1-1,-,TRBV11-2,-,CASSSDGKLTEAFF,TGTGCCAGCAGTTCGGACGGGAAACTCACTGAAGCTTTCTTT
TRBJ2-2,-,TRBV5-1,once,CASSKLTANTGELFF,TGCGCCAGCAGCAAGCTGACAGCGAACACCGGGGAGCTGTTTTTT
TRBJ2-3,-,TRBV7-2,-,CASSSPGTDTQYF,TGTGCCAGCAGCTCGCCCGGCACAGATACGCAGTATTTT
TRBJ2-2,TRBD2,TRBV10-3,-,CAITAGTSGTGELFF,TGTGCCATCACCGCAGGGACTAGTGGGACCGGGGAGCTGTTTTTT
TRBJ2-3,TRBD2,TRBV3-1/TRBV3-2,-,CASSYGTSGDTQYF,TGTGCCAGCAGCTATGGGACTAGCGGAGATACGCAGTATTTT
TRBJ2-7,TRBD2,TRBV5-1,-,CASSLDAGGEQYF,TGCGCCAGCAGCTTGGATGCGGGGGGAGAGCAGTACTTC
TRBJ2-1,-,TRBV7-9,few,CASSLVREMILGNEQFF,TGTGCCAGCAGCTTAGTGAGGGAGATGATACTGGGGAATGAGCAGTTCTTC
TRBJ2-5,TRBD1,TRBV6-5,-,CASQVAGGLETQYF,TGTGCCAGCCAGGTGGCAGGGGGTTTGGAGACCCAGTACTTC
TRBJ2-3,-,TRBV27,-,CASSQGPYRGAQYF,TGTGCCAGCAGTCAGGGACCGTACCGGGGTGCGCAGTATTTT
TRBJ1-2,TRBD1,TRBV5-1,-,CASSPGQGVGYTF,TGCGCCAGCAGCCCGGGACAGGGCGTTGGCTACACCTTC
TRBJ2-7,-,TRBV6-5,-,CASSYRGKTYEQYF,TGTGCCAGCAGTTACCGCGGGAAGACCTACGAGCAGTACTTC
TRBJ1-2,-,TRBV19,-,CASNLGANYGYTF,TGTGCCAGTAATCTAGGGGCAAACTATGGCTACACCTTC
TRBJ2-5,TRBD2,TRBV3-1/TRBV3-2,-,CASSPPAGVQETQYF,TGTGCCAGCAGCCCCCCGGCGGGGGTCCAAGAGACCCAGTACTTC
TRBJ2-3,TRBD2,TRBV18,-,CASSPTPILAGELDTQYF,TGTGCCAGCTCACCGACTCCGATACTAGCGGGAGAGTTAGATACGCAGTATTTT
TRBJ2-7,-,TRBV19,-,CASSTNDRIYEQYF,TGTGCCAGTAGTACAAACGACAGGATCTACGAGCAGTACTTC
TRBJ1-6,-,TRBV6-5,-,CASSLEMGPPLHF,TGTGCCAGCAGTTTGGAAATGGGCCCACCCCTCCACTTT
TRBJ2-5,-,TRBV7-2,-,CASSLGRTETQYF,TGTGCCAGCAGCTTAGGCAGAACGGAGACCCAGTACTTC
TRBJ2-3,-,TRBV5-1,-,CASSPVGADTQYF,TGCGCCAGCAGCCCCGTGGGAGCAGATACGCAGTATTTT
TRBJ2-1,-,TRBV5-4,-,CASSLDAGTSYNEQFF,TGTGCCAGCAGCTTGGATGCGGGTACCTCCTACAATGAGCAGTTCTTC
TRBJ1-5,-,TRBV18,few,CASSPYQQGSNQPQHF,TGTGCCAGCTCACCATACCAACAGGGATCCAATCAGCCCCAGCATTTT
TRBJ1-1,-,TRBV10-3,-,CAITRNLWGGNTEAFF,TGTGCCATCACCCGAAACCTCTGGGGGGGGAACACTGAAGCTTTCTTT
TRBJ2-7,TRBD1,TRBV5-4,-,CASSPRDSGYEQYF,TGTGCCAGCAGCCCCCGGGACAGTGGCTACGAGCAGTACTTC
TRBJ1-3,-,TRBV21-1,-,CASTWGGAGNTIYF,TGTGCCAGCACATGGGGAGGGGCCGGAAACACCATATATTTT
TRBJ2-2,-,TRBV19,-,CASKLTGTLYTGELFF,TGTGCCAGTAAACTCACCGGGACTCTCTACACCGGGGAGCTGTTTTTT
TRBJ2-1,TRBD2,TRBV7-8,-,CASSLWTSGRGNEQFF,TGTGCCAGCAGCTTATGGACTAGCGGGAGGGGCAATGAGCAGTTCTTC
TRBJ2-1,TRBD2,TRBV24-1,-,CATSDPGLAGGWGEQFF,TGTGCCACCAGTGATCCGGGACTAGCGGGAGGGTGGGGTGAGCAGTTCTTC
TRBJ2-1,-,TRBV7-9,-,CASSWSGTLNEQFF,TGTGCCAGCAGCTGGTCGGGAACCCTCAATGAGCAGTTCTTC
TRBJ1-1,-,TRBV29-1,-,CSVGDTHTEAFF,TGCAGCGTGGGGGACACCCACACTGAAGCTTTCTTT
TRBJ1-1,-,TRBV7-2,few,CASSLRASENTEAFF,TGTGCCAGCAGCTTAAGGGCATCGGAGAACACTGAAGCTTTCTTT
TRBJ2-1,TRBD1,TRBV5-1,-,CASSPGQGYNEQFF,TGCGCCAGCAGCCCTGGACAGGGCTACAATGAGCAGTTCTTC
TRBJ2-2,-,TRBV3-1/TRBV3-2,-,CASSQEGRIGAGELFF,TGTGCCAGCAGCCAAGAAGGCCGGATTGGGGCCGGGGAGCTGTTTTTT
TRBJ1-4,TRBD1,TRBV27,-,CASSATGGVYEKLFF,TGTGCCAGCAGTGCCACAGGGGGCGTCTATGAAAAACTGTTTTTT
TRBJ2-7,-,TRBV2,-,CASTIGTYYEQYF,TGTGCCAGCACCATCGGGACATACTACGAGCAGTACTTC